Listed here is a single T cell receptor beta chain. The antigen remains unidentified. This sample is drawn from a study of beta chain features in type 1 diabetes. Findings and caveats of the study: When Type 1 diabetes patients were examined, their TCRB CDR3s proved moderately but significantly shorter in all four CD4+ subsets.

Reverse transcription of all isolated RNA meant that expressed TCRB transcripts were sequenced. The data were produced by immunoSEQ multiplex PCR, yet TCRdb's version contains in-frame clones alone and is incomplete. The table includes about 150,000 clones, approximately 52% detected once. V dropped 0 bases and J dropped 2; count of bases not matched to a gene: 9. The CDR3 contains 18 residues. Germline values: CDR1 SGHRS, CDR2 YFSETQ. V is TRBV5-1 and J is TRBJ2-1; 9 positions match TRBD2. This clonotype was obtained from a man aged 18 to 29 in good health. The sequencing sample was made of Tregs from blood. The CDR3 is CASSLELAGYPPYNEQFF. For the CDR3, the DNA is TGCGCCAGCAGCTTGGAGCTAGCGGGATACCCACCCTACAATGAGCAGTTCTTC.